The source of this TCR beta chain is a study of T cells after yellow fever vaccination. This clonotype was recorded once. Its cognate antigen is unknown. Study observations and caveats: Contamination by abundant bulk-population clonotypes could be present in FACS-sorted repertoires. At around 96% for CD4 and almost 90% for CD8, most primary-vaccination clones showed up again after the booster. A small proportion of clonotypes was detected in both the CD4 and CD8 compartments.

The V gene's germline CDR1 is MGHRA and CDR2 YSYEKL. V was clipped by 0 bases and J by 7 bases, with 15 bases between them. The CDR3 covers 15 residues. It was through 5'RACE template switching that TCR cDNA was made, with a universal primer site and UMIs added. TCRdb itself ran the 5' RACE reads through MiXCR, one entry per CDR3 protein. Of about 580,000 distinct CDR3 sequences in the sample, about a sixth are singletons; the top ten hold 17%. The clonotype originates from a man between 18 and 29 years old who received the YFV17D yellow fever vaccine. This chain links TRBV4-1 with TRBJ1-2; no clear D. Here the sequenced sample was PBMCs, taken around 5 days after the first yellow fever vaccination. CDR3 DNA: TGCGCCAGCAGCCAAGAGGCGGCCCTTGGGGTTGGCTACACCTTC. Protein product: CASSQEAALGVGYTF.